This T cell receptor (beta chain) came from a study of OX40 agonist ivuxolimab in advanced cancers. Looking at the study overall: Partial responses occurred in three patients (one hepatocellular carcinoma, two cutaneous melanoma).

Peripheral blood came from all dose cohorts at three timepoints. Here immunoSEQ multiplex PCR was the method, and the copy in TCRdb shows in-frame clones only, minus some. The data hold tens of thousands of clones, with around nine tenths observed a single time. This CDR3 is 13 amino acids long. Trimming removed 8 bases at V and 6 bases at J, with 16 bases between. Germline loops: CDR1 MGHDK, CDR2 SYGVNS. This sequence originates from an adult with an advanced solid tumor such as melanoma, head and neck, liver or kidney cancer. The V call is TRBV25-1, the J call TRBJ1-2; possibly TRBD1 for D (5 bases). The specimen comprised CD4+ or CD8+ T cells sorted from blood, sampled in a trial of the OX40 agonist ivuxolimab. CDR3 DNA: TGTGCCAGCCAATTGGGGGAGGTGGATGGCTACACCTTC. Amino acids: CASQLGEVDGYTF.